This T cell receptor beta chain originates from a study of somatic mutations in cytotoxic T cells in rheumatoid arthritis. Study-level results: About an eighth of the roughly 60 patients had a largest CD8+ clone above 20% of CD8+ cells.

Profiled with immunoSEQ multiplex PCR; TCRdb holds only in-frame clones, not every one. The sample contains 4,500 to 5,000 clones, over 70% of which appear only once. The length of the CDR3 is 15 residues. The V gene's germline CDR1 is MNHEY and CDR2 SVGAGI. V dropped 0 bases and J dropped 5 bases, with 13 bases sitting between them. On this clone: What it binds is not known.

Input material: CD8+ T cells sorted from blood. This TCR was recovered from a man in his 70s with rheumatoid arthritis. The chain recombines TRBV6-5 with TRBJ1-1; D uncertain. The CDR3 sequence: CASSYSRGSHTEAFF. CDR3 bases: TGTGCCAGCAGTTACTCCCGGGGAAGTCATACTGAAGCTTTCTTT.